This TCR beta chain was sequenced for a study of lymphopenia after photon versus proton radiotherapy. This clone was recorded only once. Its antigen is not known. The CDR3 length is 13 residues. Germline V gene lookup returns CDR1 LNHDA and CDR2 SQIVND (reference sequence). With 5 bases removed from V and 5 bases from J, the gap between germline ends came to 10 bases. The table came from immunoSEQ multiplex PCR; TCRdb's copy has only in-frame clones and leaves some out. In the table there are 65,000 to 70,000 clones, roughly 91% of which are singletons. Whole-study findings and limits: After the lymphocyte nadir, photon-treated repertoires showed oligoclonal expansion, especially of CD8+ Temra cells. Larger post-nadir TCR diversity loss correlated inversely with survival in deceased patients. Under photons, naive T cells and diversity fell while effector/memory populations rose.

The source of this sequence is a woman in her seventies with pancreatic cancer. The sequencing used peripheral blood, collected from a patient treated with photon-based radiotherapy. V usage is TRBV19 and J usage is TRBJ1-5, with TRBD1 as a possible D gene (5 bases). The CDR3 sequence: CASSWGGDQPQHF. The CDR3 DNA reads TGTGCCAGTAGTTGGGGCGGGGATCAGCCCCAGCATTTT.